This T cell receptor beta chain was observed in a study of blood T cell repertoires in COVID-19. Turning to the study itself: PBMCs, B-cell-depleted T cells, or T cells were the source of the cDNA or gDNA that made up the material.

Using immunoSEQ multiplex PCR, the repertoire was profiled, and TCRdb retains in-frame clones only, with some absent. This sample has about 80,000 clones, with approximately 80% found just once. Germline V gene lookup returns CDR1 SGDLS and CDR2 YYNGEE. CDR3 length: 16 amino acids. V dropped 1 base and J dropped 1 base, with 13 bases sitting between them. The chain carries TRBV9 and TRBJ2-3, with a weak D call TRBD1 (5 bases). This sequence originates from an older woman with acute or convalescent COVID-19. Sequenced: peripheral blood. Written as DNA, the CDR3 is TGTGCCAGCAGCGTAACAGGTTCTATTCGCACAGATACGCAGTATTTT. Protein sequence: CASSVTGSIRTDTQYF.